These 20 T cell receptor beta chains were sequenced from one sample in a study of esophageal squamous cell carcinoma under preoperative chemotherapy. Specified time point: after preoperative PTX-NDP chemotherapy. TCRdb reprocessed the PCR reads with MiXCR, giving one entry per CDR3 protein. The table has around 34,000 distinct CDR3 sequences, under 60% seen once. Sampling was performed from a patient given preoperative chemotherapy. These receptors all stem from a human donor with esophageal squamous cell carcinoma. The donor label of this sample is uncertain.

J is TRBJ1-1 and V is TRBV5-6, with D hard to call. Deletions cut 4 bases from V and 0 bases from J, with 4 bases between. Germline assignment: CDR1 SGHDT and CDR2 YYEEEE. This CDR3 contains 12 residues. The CDR3 sequence: CASSAVNTEAFF. As DNA, the CDR3 is TGTGCCAGCAGCGCCGTGAACACTGAAGCTTTCTTT.

The V and J genes are TRBV7-8 and TRBJ2-2; either TRBD1 or TRBD2 may fit D (5 bases each). The J call may be in error: the DNA end matches TRBJ2-3 better. The CDR3 loop spans 16 amino acids. Germline CDR1 reads SGHVS; CDR2 reads FQNEAQ. This chain's CDR3 is CASRGLRAASTETQYF. DNA of the CDR3: TGTGCCAGCCGGGGCCTCCGGGCGGCGAGCACCGAGACGCAGTATTTT.

This clonotype was detected ten times or more. This sequence joins TRBV7-9 and TRBJ2-5; TRBD1 aligns across 9 bases. Gene TRBJ2-7 matches the end of the DNA better, so the J call may be wrong. This CDR3 has 14 amino acids. Per the germline V gene, CDR1 is SEHNR and CDR2 is FQNEAQ (reference sequence). CDR3 region: CASSSPGTGNEQYF. Written as DNA, the CDR3 is TGTGCCAGCAGCTCCCCCGGGACAGGGAACGAGCAGTACTTC.

At least ten counts were recorded for this clonotype. The J gene is TRBJ2-3, the V gene TRBV10-2; 7 bases align to TRBD2. Looked up from germline, CDR1 is WSHSY and CDR2 is SAAADI. The CDR3 is made up of 15 amino acids. V lost 3 bases to trimming and J lost 0 bases; unmatched junction nucleotides: 3. The CDR3 loop reads CASSDSGVSTDTQYF. The DNA for the CDR3 is TGCGCCAGCAGTGACAGCGGGGTGAGCACAGATACGCAGTATTTT.

This chain links TRBV7-2 with TRBJ1-6; 9 bases line up with TRBD1. CDR1 is SGHTA, CDR2 FQGNSA, per germline. The CDR3 is made up of 14 amino acids. Trimming removed 5 bases from V and 11 bases from J; junction bases left unmatched: 7. The CDR3 bases are TGTGCCAGCAGCCCGGGACAGGGAAGGACACCCCTCCACTTT. It encodes CASSPGQGRTPLHF. The full variable domain, with the rest looked up from reference TRBV7-2 and TRBJ1-6, is GAGVSQSPSNKVTEKGKDVELRCDPISGHTALYWYRQSLGQGLEFLIYFQGNSAPDKSGLPSDRFSAERTGGSVSTLTIQRTQQEDSAVYLCASSPGQGRTPLHFGNGTRLTVT.

In the case of this clonotype: The CDR3 end shows no conserved phenylalanine or tryptophan, and so a read error is likely. No DNA is shown, since the ends of the CDR3 on it are uncertain; the CDR3 is the one TCRdb lists. CDR3 region: CASSLVPDRGQETQHS. The gene calls are TRBV7-6 and TRBJ2-5; the DNA was not compared with TRBD1, the D call given in the table. The CDR3 is 16 amino acids in total, end residues counted. Germline CDR1 SGHVS, CDR2 FNYEAQ.

This rearrangement joins TRBV7-8 to TRBJ2-5; TRBD2 matches at 8 bases. The CDR3 is 18 amino acids. Germline-derived CDR1 and CDR2 are SGHVS and FQNEAQ. V was pared by 10 bases and J by 6 bases, with 25 bases of the junction left unmatched. This CDR3 reads CAIPLTPGLASGLKTQYF. The CDR3 nucleotides read TGTGCCATCCCCCTGACCCCCGGACTAGCAAGCGGGCTAAAGACCCAGTACTTC.

Regarding this clonotype: Sequence at one end of the junction differs from germline and may be a read error. The gene calls are TRBV12-3 or TRBV12-4 and TRBJ2-3, with a possible D match to TRBD2 (7 bases). This CDR3 is 16 amino acids long. CDR3: CVSSATRGGAKDTQYF. CDR3 coding DNA: TGTGTGAGCAGTGCTACGAGGGGGGGGGCCAAAGATACGCAGTATTTC.

In this sample, this clonotype turned up many times. This chain joins TRBV7-8 and TRBJ2-3, with TRBD2 matching 7 bases. Looked up from germline, CDR1 is SGHVS and CDR2 is FQNEAQ. The CDR3 covers 15 residues. V gave up 2 bases and J gave up 2 bases; unmatched junction bases: 4. The CDR3 sequence is CASSLHQRDTDTQYF. In nucleotides, the CDR3 is TGTGCCAGCAGCTTACACCAGCGGGACACAGATACGCAGTATTTT. Complete variable domain (other parts from reference TRBV7-8 and TRBJ2-3): GAGVSQSPRYKVAKRGQDVALRCDPISGHVSLFWYQQALGQGPEFLTYFQNEAQLDKSGLPSDRFFAERPEGSVSTLKIQRTQQEDSAVYLCASSLHQRDTDTQYFGPGTRLTVL.

This clonotype came up a few times. CDR3 loop: CASGYRGVKSSEQFF. For the CDR3, the DNA is TGTGCCTCCGGGTATCGGGGCGTCAAGTCTAGTGAGCAGTTCTTC. V usage is TRBV7-2 and J usage is TRBJ2-1; D possibly uses TRBD1 or TRBD2 (5 bases each). Germline V CDR1 and CDR2: SGHTA, FQGNSA. The CDR3 totals 15 residues. The V end lost 11 bases, the J end lost 9 bases, and 26 bases lay between the germline ends.

The J gene is TRBJ2-3, the V gene TRBV7-8; a weak D match, TRBD2 (6 bases). This CDR3 spans 18 amino acids. Germline values: CDR1 SGHVS, CDR2 FQNEAQ. The V end lost 5 bases, the J end lost 1 base, and 22 bases lay between the germline ends. DNA for the CDR3: TGTGCCAGCAGCCTCCGGGACTGGGTTCAAGCTGGCACAGATACGCAGTATTTT. Translating gives CASSLRDWVQAGTDTQYF.

This clonotype occurred a few times. The chain uses TRBV5-1 and TRBJ2-3, with D perhaps TRBD2 (5 bases). The CDR3 length is 15 residues. Germline CDR1 is SGHRS and CDR2 is YFSETQ. The germline V and J ends were trimmed by 0 bases and 4 bases, with 12 bases remaining between them. CDR3 loop: CASSLVSSSSDTQYF. The CDR3 region has the DNA TGCGCCAGCAGCTTGGTCTCTAGCTCTTCAGATACGCAGTATTTT.

Note on this clonotype: At one boundary the junction diverges from the germline segment, which might be a read error. The chain uses TRBV7-7 and TRBJ2-2; TRBD1 or TRBD2 may be the D gene (5 bases each). Germline lookup yields CDR1 SSHAT and CDR2 FNYEAQ (reference sequence). CDR3 length: 17 residues. CDR3 bases: TGTGCTAGCAGCTGGCACTCCGGGGCAGTGTGCGCCGGTAAGCTGTTTTTT. Residues: CASSWHSGAVCAGKLFF.

This clonotype showed up many times. This chain uses TRBV11-3 with TRBJ1-1; 7 positions agree with TRBD1. V trimming: 7 bases; J trimming: 4 bases; junction bases outside the gene matches: 9. The CDR3 sequence is 14 residues long. CDR1 SGHNT and CDR2 YENEEA come from the germline V gene. CDR3 protein: CASTRGAEGTEAFF. The CDR3 DNA follows: TGTGCCAGCACCAGGGGGGCTGAGGGCACTGAAGCTTTCTTT.

As to this clonotype: One end of the junction is discordant with germline, which a read error may explain. The genes are TRBV7-6 and TRBJ2-2, with 7 positions matching TRBD2. The CDR3 runs 15 residues. CDR1 SGHVS and CDR2 FNYEAQ come from the germline V gene. The CDR3 protein is CASSLAAVSTEKLYF. DNA for the CDR3: TGTGCCAGCAGTCTAGCGGCTGTGAGCACTGAGAAGCTGTATTTT. Based on the CDR3 plus reference TRBV7-6 and TRBJ2-2, the full variable domain is GAGVSQSPRYKVTKRGQDVALRCDPISGHVSLYWYRQALGQGPEFLTYFNYEAQQDKSGLPNDRFSAERPEGSISTLTIQRTEQRDSAMYRCASSLAAVSTEKLYFGEGSRLTVL.

This clonotype occurred once. This chain joins TRBV7-8 and TRBJ2-2; 7 positions agree with TRBD2. The V segment lost 6 bases and the J segment 8 bases; nucleotides outside the gene matches: 15. This CDR3 comprises 16 residues. Germline V gene lookup returns CDR1 SGHVS and CDR2 FQNEAQ. Here the CDR3 DNA reads TGTGCCAGCAGGGGCCTACGGGGGGTGAGCACAGGGGAGCTGTTTTTT. Translation: CASRGLRGVSTGELFF.

This clonotype qualifies as medium-sized. The chain has TRBV7-3 and TRBJ2-5; D unclear. V was pared by 5 bases and J by 7 bases, with 17 bases between. CDR1 and CDR2 (germline): SGHTA, FQGTGA. The CDR3 sequence is 14 residues long. The CDR3 loop reads CASSPVDGSGTQYF. The DNA of the CDR3 is TGTGCCAGCAGCCCCGTAGATGGATCAGGGACCCAGTACTTC.

The CDR3 coding sequence is TGTGCCAGCAGCTTCTCGGGAGGCGAGCAGTACTTC. Protein product: CASSFSGGEQYF. This sequence joins TRBV7-2 and TRBJ2-7, with 7 bases that match TRBD2. Per the germline V gene, CDR1 is SGHTA and CDR2 is FQGNSA. CDR3 length: 12 amino acids. V shed 3 bases, J shed 6 bases, and the junction held 2 bases outside the gene matches.

This clonotype was observed at least ten times. The V gene is TRBV12-5, the J gene TRBJ1-2; D call uncertain. CDR1 is LGHNT and CDR2 is FRNRAP in the germline V gene. CDR3 length equals 15 residues. V dropped 6 bases and J dropped 7 bases, with 21 bases sitting between them. The CDR3 DNA reads TGTGCTAGTGGCCCTGTGGAGGGCGGTTCGGGTGGCTACACCTTC. Translating it yields CASGPVEGGSGGYTF.

This clonotype was counted ten times or more. CDR3 loop: CATSDLSQAGGPSTQYF. The CDR3 coding sequence is TGTGCCACCAGTGATTTATCTCAAGCGGGGGGGCCATCTACGCAGTATTTT. The V gene is TRBV24-1, the J gene TRBJ2-3; the match to TRBD2 covers 10 bases. Germline CDR1 and CDR2: KGHDR and SFDVKD. The trim removed 1 base at V and 8 bases at J, leaving 11 bases unmatched. The CDR3 has 17 amino acids.